These T cell receptor beta chains were read from a single sample in a study of blood T cell repertoires in COVID-19. Sequenced by immunoSEQ multiplex PCR; TCRdb stores in-frame clones only, minus some. The sample contains 200,000 or so clones, roughly 76% of which appear only once. Sequencing was done on a sample of peripheral blood. These receptors came from a woman aged 80 or over with COVID-19, enrolled during active disease. Each CDR3 is given with its conserved first and last residue. D genes are given only for firm matches. Expanded clones get a size class; other rows say once, few or many, or leave the size out.

>TRBJ2-3|TRBV11-3|.|.
TGTGCCAGCAGCTTAGGGCAAGATACGCAGTATTTT
CASSLGQDTQYF
>TRBJ2-7|TRBV4-1|.|.
TGCGCCAGCAGCCAAGCGGTGGAGGGTTGGGGCCCCTACGAGCAGTACTTC
CASSQAVEGWGPYEQYF
>TRBJ2-3|TRBV5-1|.|.
TGCGCCAGCAGCTTGTCCGCGGGTTTCACAGATACGCAGTATTTT
CASSLSAGFTDTQYF
>TRBJ1-4|TRBV2|few|TRBD1
TGTGCCAGCAGTGAAGACCTCCCGACAGGGAAACTGTTTTTT
CASSEDLPTGKLFF
>TRBJ1-1|TRBV3-1/TRBV3-2|.|.
TGTGCCAGCAGCCAAGGAGGCAGGGGAACTGAAGCTTTCTTT
CASSQGGRGTEAFF
>TRBJ1-1|TRBV14|.|TRBD1
TGTGCCAGCAGCCAATACAACACCCGCGGGACAGGGTCGTTTCGGGGGCATGAAGCTTTCTTT
CASSQYNTRGTGSFRGHEAFF
>TRBJ1-2|TRBV19|.|TRBD1
TGTGCCAGTAGTGAAGTGACAGGGGGTTGGGGCTACACCTTC
CASSEVTGGWGYTF
>TRBJ2-3|TRBV2|.|.
TGTGCCATACTAAATGGGAGAGGGACAGATACGCAGTATTTT
CAILNGRGTDTQYF
>TRBJ2-7|TRBV19|.|TRBD1
TGTGCCAGTAGTGAACAGGGGGATTACGAGCAGTACTTC
CASSEQGDYEQYF
>TRBJ2-7|TRBV15|few|.
TGTGCCACCAGCAGAGATCGGTTTGGAGGGACAGTCTCCTACGAGCAGTACTTC
CATSRDRFGGTVSYEQYF
>TRBJ1-5|TRBV5-5|.|TRBD1
TGTGCCAGCAGCGCGACAGGGGTGAGCAATCAGCCCCAGCATTTT
CASSATGVSNQPQHF
>TRBJ1-1|TRBV12-3/TRBV12-4|.|.
TGTGCCAGCAGTACACTTCCGGGCACTGAAGCTTTCTTT
CASSTLPGTEAFF
>TRBJ2-1|TRBV15|.|.
TGTGCCACCAGCAGAGATCCCGGGGGCTCCTACAATGAGCAGTTCTTC
CATSRDPGGSYNEQFF
>TRBJ2-1|TRBV4-2|.|TRBD2
TGTGCCAGCAGCCAAGCCAGCGGGGGGGTCTACAATGAGCAGTTCTTC
CASSQASGGVYNEQFF
>TRBJ1-5|TRBV5-1|few|.
TGCGCCAGCAGCCTGGACAGCTTGAATCAGCCCCAGCATTTT
CASSLDSLNQPQHF
>TRBJ1-3|TRBV11-2|few|.
TGTGCCAGCAGCCGTACCTCAGGGGCCTCTGGAAACACCATATATTTT
CASSRTSGASGNTIYF
>TRBJ2-2|TRBV9|.|.
TGTGCCAGCAGCAAGGACACGAACACCGGGGAGCTGTTTTTT
CASSKDTNTGELFF
>TRBJ1-6|TRBV27|.|TRBD1
TGTGCCAGCAGTTTACGAGGACAGGGGGCACCCCTCCACTTT
CASSLRGQGAPLHF
>TRBJ2-2|TRBV18|.|.
TGTGCCAGCTCACCAGATGGGACTCTTATCACCGGGGAGCTGTTTTTT
CASSPDGTLITGELFF
>TRBJ2-7|TRBV18|.|.
TGTGCCAGCTCACCACCTAGCGCCGACGAGCAGTACTTC
CASSPPSADEQYF
>TRBJ1-1|TRBV18|.|.
TGTGCCAGCTCACCCATCATCGGGAACACTGAAGCTTTCTTT
CASSPIIGNTEAFF
>TRBJ2-1|TRBV5-6|.|.
TGTGCCAGCAGCTTGGTCAGCTCCTACAATGAGCAGTTCTTC
CASSLVSSYNEQFF
>TRBJ1-6|TRBV5-1|.|.
TGCGCCAGCAGCTTCTCAGGACTCGATAATTCACCCCTCCACTTT
CASSFSGLDNSPLHF
>TRBJ1-2|TRBV30|.|.
TGTGCCTGGAGTGTACGGACTGCCTATGGCTACACCTTC
CAWSVRTAYGYTF
>TRBJ2-1|TRBV4-1|.|TRBD1
TGCGCCAGCAGCCAAGCCGGGACAGGGTCTTACAATGAGCAGTTCTTC
CASSQAGTGSYNEQFF
>TRBJ2-7|TRBV2|.|TRBD2
TGTGCCAGCAGAAGCGGGGGGTTCTACGAGCAGTACTTC
CASRSGGFYEQYF
>TRBJ2-1|TRBV7-2|.|TRBD1
TGTGCCAGCAGCGCGAGACGACGACAGGGCGATGAGCAGTTCTTC
CASSARRRQGDEQFF
>TRBJ1-5|TRBV10-3|.|.
TGTGCCATCAGCCCTGACGGAGGCAATCAGCCCCAGCATTTT
CAISPDGGNQPQHF
>TRBJ1-5|TRBV27|.|.
TGTGCCAGCAGAGGGGGGGGGTCGAATCAGCCCCAGCATTTT
CASRGGGSNQPQHF
>TRBJ1-1|TRBV6-5|.|.
TGTGCCAGCAGGACAGGTCTCGAGAACACTGAAGCTTTCTTT
CASRTGLENTEAFF
>TRBJ2-7|TRBV5-1|.|.
TGCGCCAGCAGCTTGTCCCAGGGAACGGGCCGCGAGCAGTACTTC
CASSLSQGTGREQYF
>TRBJ2-3|TRBV24-1|.|.
TGTGCCACCAGTGATTGGCCTAGCGAAGACACAGATACGCAGTATTTT
CATSDWPSEDTDTQYF
>TRBJ2-3|TRBV5-1|.|TRBD2
TGCGCCAGCAGCCTGGGCCCAGCGGGGGGCCCTACAGATACGCAGTATTTT
CASSLGPAGGPTDTQYF
>TRBJ2-7|TRBV28|.|TRBD2
TGTGCCAGCAGGCTAGCGGGAGGGCCCCACGAGCAGTACTTC
CASRLAGGPHEQYF
>TRBJ2-1|TRBV2|few|.
TGTGCCAGCAGTGCCCAGGGGGGAAGCAATGAGCAGTTCTTC
CASSAQGGSNEQFF
>TRBJ2-1|TRBV9|.|TRBD2
TGTGCCAGCAGCGCCATTCCCGGGGGGTACAATGAGCAGTTCTTC
CASSAIPGGYNEQFF
>TRBJ1-2|TRBV4-3|.|.
TGCGCCAGCGGTCGGGACAACTCATATGGCTACACCTTC
CASGRDNSYGYTF
>TRBJ1-5|TRBV24-1|.|.
TGTGCCACCAGTGATGTTTCGACTCGTCAGCCCCAGCATTTT
CATSDVSTRQPQHF
>TRBJ2-1|TRBV11-2|.|TRBD2
TGTGCCAGCAGCTTAGATCCCGCGGGAGTGAACAATGAGCAGTTCTTC
CASSLDPAGVNNEQFF
>TRBJ2-7|TRBV4-1|few|.
TGCGCCAGCAGCCAAGGACTAGGATCCTACGAGCAGTACTTC
CASSQGLGSYEQYF
>TRBJ1-5|TRBV7-2|once|.
TGTGCCAGCAGCAGTCGGGATAGCCGGCAGCCCCAGCATTTT
CASSSRDSRQPQHF
>TRBJ1-2|TRBV11-3|.|TRBD1
TGTGCCAGCAGCTTATTATTTCAGGGGGCGTATGGCTACACCTTC
CASSLLFQGAYGYTF
>TRBJ1-5|TRBV4-2|.|.
TGTGCCAGCAGCCAAGCCCACAGGCCACACAATCAGCCCCAGCATTTT
CASSQAHRPHNQPQHF